One and the same sample provided the 32 T cell receptor beta chains below, sequenced in a study of blood T cell repertoires in COVID-19 (dated by TCRdb to about 2020). The library was made by the immunoSEQ multiplex PCR assay. In TCRdb, the immuneACCESS table is reduced to in-frame sequences with V and J assigned. These tables do not hold every clone; where another copy was compared, an unresolved V gene accounts for under half, and the others remain unexplained. This sample comprises around 99,000 clones, over 60% of them detected only once. Around 9% of the sample rests with the top ten. The sample comprised peripheral blood. The receptors shown here come from a man aged 50-59 years who had recovered from COVID-19.

The V and J genes are TRBV13 and TRBJ2-5; 11 nucleotides align to TRBD2. There are 17 residues in the CDR3. The ends lost 5 bases at V and 3 bases at J; junction bases unmatched: 11. Germline V gene data show CDR1 as PRHDT and CDR2 as FYEKMQ (reference sequence). CDR3 sequence reads: CASSPRSSGGPKETQYF. The CDR3 DNA sequence: TGTGCCAGCAGCCCAAGATCTAGCGGGGGGCCGAAAGAGACCCAGTACTTC.

The chain combines TRBV18 with TRBJ2-2, with a weak D call TRBD2 (5 bases). The CDR3 sequence is 13 residues long. Trimming removed 8 bases from V and 7 bases from J, with 14 bases in between. CDR1 is KGHSH and CDR2 is LQKENI in the germline V gene. CDR3 bases: TGTGCCAGCGCGGAGGACCTCCTCGGGGAGCTGTTTTTT. Protein: CASAEDLLGELFF.

The gene calls are TRBV10-3 and TRBJ1-3; 7 positions match TRBD1. The CDR3 totals 15 residues. CDR1 is ENHRY, CDR2 SYGVKD, per germline. Trimming cost V 5 bases and J 4 bases; bases outside gene matches: 8. CDR3 sequence reads: CAISRQGLPGNTIYF. The CDR3 DNA sequence: TGTGCCATCAGTCGACAGGGCCTCCCGGGAAACACCATATATTTT.

This clone has at least ten counts. Other DNA sequences in the sample encode the same CDR3. The chain recombines TRBV18 with TRBJ2-7; D possibly corresponds to TRBD1 (6 bases). V was trimmed by 3 bases and J by 4 bases, leaving 16 bases between them. CDR1 is KGHSH and CDR2 is LQKENI in the germline V gene. The CDR3 has 15 residues. CDR3 DNA sequence: TGTGCCAGCTCACCGGGGGCCGAGGGGGTTTACGAGCAGTACTTC. This encodes CASSPGAEGVYEQYF.

The chain uses TRBV4-1 and TRBJ2-3, with TRBD2 identical over 12 bases. Germline V gene sequence: CDR1 MGHRA, CDR2 YSYEKL. The CDR3 has 17 amino acids. Trimming took 4 bases from V and 4 from J; bases not matched to a gene: 9. CDR3 DNA sequence: TGCGCCAGCAGCCTCCAAACTAGCGGGGGGAATTCAGATACGCAGTATTTT. It is translated as CASSLQTSGGNSDTQYF.

J is TRBJ2-1 and V is TRBV4-2; 9 positions match TRBD2. Per the germline V gene, CDR1 is LGHNA and CDR2 is YNFKEQ. There are 15 residues in the CDR3. J gave up 2 bases and V 1 base, and 0 bases lay outside the gene matches. CDR3 sequence: CASSQGGGAYNEQFF. The DNA for the CDR3 is TGTGCCAGCAGCCAAGGCGGGGGGGCCTACAATGAGCAGTTCTTC.

The chain links TRBV20-1 to TRBJ1-1, with 7 bases matching TRBD1. Germline trimming cut 3 bases from V and 2 bases from J; bases unmatched to any gene: 9. CDR3 length equals 15 residues. Germline V lookup: CDR1 DFQATT, CDR2 SNEGSKA (reference sequence). The DNA for the CDR3 is TGCAGTGCTAGTGGGCAGGGGGGTTTTAACACTGAAGCTTTCTTT. Its protein product is CSASGQGGFNTEAFF.

This clone was observed a handful of times. The J gene is TRBJ2-7, the V gene TRBV2; 12 positions agree with TRBD2. The V gene end was trimmed by 7 bases and the J gene end by 7 bases; junction bases not matched to a gene: 11. CDR1 SNHLY and CDR2 FYNNEI come from the germline V gene. There are 15 residues in the CDR3. As DNA, the CDR3 is TGTGCCAGCACCCGGACTAGCGGGGTGGGCGGGGAGCAGTACTTC. Its protein is CASTRTSGVGGEQYF.

This clone appeared a few times. Mismatch with germline at one junction end may stem from a read error. This chain links TRBV15 with TRBJ2-7, with 7 bases identical to TRBD2. Germline assignment: CDR1 LNHNV and CDR2 YYDKDF (reference sequence). The CDR3 is 13 amino acids. CDR3 DNA: TGTGCCACCAGCGGACTAGGCTCCCACGAGCAGTACTTC. This sequence encodes CATSGLGSHEQYF.

This sequence joins TRBV7-9 and TRBJ1-3; TRBD1 is a possible D gene (5 bases). The germline V gene has CDR1 SEHNR and CDR2 FQNEAQ (reference sequence). The CDR3 loop spans 15 amino acids. V shed 7 bases and J shed 4 bases, with 17 bases lying between them. CDR3: CASTWGVSPGNTIYF. The CDR3 region has the DNA TGTGCCAGCACTTGGGGGGTGTCTCCAGGAAACACCATATATTTT.

The V and J genes are TRBV7-9 and TRBJ1-5; TRBD1 aligns across 7 bases. Unmatched junction bases numbered 5, after V lost 5 bases and J lost 7 bases. There are 13 residues in the CDR3. Germline CDR1 SEHNR, CDR2 FQNEAQ (reference sequence). The CDR3: CASSQGVNQPQHF. The CDR3 nucleotides are TGTGCCAGCAGCCAGGGGGTAAACCAGCCCCAGCATTTT.

V is TRBV2 and J is TRBJ2-1, with 7 positions matching TRBD1. The CDR3 runs to 14 residues. Looked up from germline, CDR1 is SNHLY and CDR2 is FYNNEI. Trimming at V came to 7 bases and at J to 0 bases, leaving 3 bases not matched to a gene. The DNA for the CDR3 is TGTGCCAGCAACAGGGACAGCTCCTACAATGAGCAGTTCTTC. As protein: CASNRDSSYNEQFF.

V usage is TRBV24-1 and J usage is TRBJ2-1; possibly TRBD2 for D (5 bases). The CDR3 contains 13 residues. V was cut by 7 bases and J by 5 bases, with 11 bases left in between. Looked up from germline, CDR1 is KGHDR and CDR2 is SFDVKD. The CDR3 DNA reads TGTGCCACCAGGAGGGATGGGAACAATGAGCAGTTCTTC. Encoded protein: CATRRDGNNEQFF.

This clone showed up just a few times. The gene calls are TRBV28 and TRBJ1-5, with TRBD1 matching 9 bases. J was trimmed by 1 base and V by 5 bases; bases with no gene match: 3. The CDR3 sequence is 15 residues long. Germline V lookup: CDR1 MDHEN, CDR2 SYDVKM. Written as DNA, the CDR3 is TGTGCCAGCAGTCGTACAGGGGGCAGCAATCAGCCCCAGCATTTT. Translated, it gives CASSRTGGSNQPQHF.

This chain connects TRBV4-2 to TRBJ2-7, with TRBD2 as a possible D gene (6 bases). Germline lookup yields CDR1 LGHNA and CDR2 YNFKEQ. V lost 3 bases and J 3 bases, leaving 15 bases between the germline ends. There are 15 residues in the CDR3. The CDR3: CASSQHSSEHYEQYF. Written as DNA, the CDR3 is TGTGCCAGCAGCCAGCATTCTAGCGAGCACTACGAGCAGTACTTC.

The chain's CDR3 is CASSLGGPGYTF. CDR3 coding DNA: TGTGCCAGCAGCTTGGGGGGCCCTGGCTACACCTTC. The J gene is TRBJ1-2, the V gene TRBV5-5, with a weak D call TRBD1 (5 bases). The CDR3 totals 12 residues. V dropped 0 bases and J dropped 7 bases, with 7 bases sitting between them. Germline V gene sequence: CDR1 SGHKS, CDR2 YYEKEE (reference sequence). Full variable domain (remainder filled in from reference TRBV5-5 and TRBJ1-2): DAGVTQSPTHLIKTRGQQVTLRCSPISGHKSVSWYQQVLGQGPQFIFQYYEKEERGRGNFPDRFSARQFPNYSSELNVNALLLGDSALYLCASSLGGPGYTFGSGTRLTVV.

J is TRBJ2-7 and V is TRBV9, with TRBD2 matching 10 bases. Trimming took 4 bases from V and 5 from J; bases not matched to a gene: 6. Looked up from germline, CDR1 is SGDLS and CDR2 is YYNGEE. The CDR3 contains 14 residues. The CDR3 loop is CASSPSGSLHEQYF. The CDR3 DNA reads as TGTGCCAGCAGCCCTAGCGGGAGCCTCCACGAGCAGTACTTC.

In its sample, this clone was seen many times. The V call is TRBV6-5, the J call TRBJ2-7; no clear D gene. Between the trimmed V and J ends, which lost 4 bases and 7 bases, there was a span of 11 bases. CDR3 length equals 12 residues. The germline V gene encodes CDR1 MNHEY and CDR2 SVGAGI. The CDR3 protein is CASSSPIREQYF. The CDR3 DNA is TGTGCCAGCAGTTCCCCAATCCGGGAGCAGTACTTC.

The chain links TRBV6-5 to TRBJ1-2; the match to TRBD1 covers 8 bases. There are 12 residues in the CDR3. Germline V lookup: CDR1 MNHEY, CDR2 SVGAGI. V lost 6 bases, J lost 7 bases, and 4 bases stayed unmatched. CDR3: CASSQGAGGYTF. The CDR3 DNA sequence: TGTGCCAGCAGCCAGGGGGCTGGTGGCTACACCTTC.

In its sample, this clone was seen a few times. V and J are TRBV29-1 and TRBJ1-1; 8 bases align to TRBD1. V gave up 1 base and J gave up 12 bases; unmatched junction bases: 10. This CDR3 spans 13 amino acids. CDR1 is SQVTM, CDR2 ANQGSEA, per germline. CDR3 sequence (DNA): TGCAGCGTTGAAGGTGGCAGGGGGCCATCCTCTTTCTTT. Its translation: CSVEGGRGPSSFF.

The rearrangement joins TRBV27 to TRBJ1-4, with 10 nucleotides matching TRBD1. The CDR3 contains 16 residues. The V and J ends lost 3 bases and 7 bases, in that order; junction bases with no gene match: 8. The germline CDR1 and CDR2 sequences are MNHEY and SMNVEV (reference sequence). DNA of the CDR3: TGTGCCAGCAGTTTTGACCCCCGGGACAGGGGTGAAAAACTGTTTTTT. This translates into CASSFDPRDRGEKLFF. Full variable domain (outside the CDR3, taken from reference TRBV27 and TRBJ1-4): EAQVTQNPRYLITVTGKKLTVTCSQNMNHEYMSWYRQDPGLGLRQIYYSMNVEVTDKGDVPEGYKVSRKEKRNFPLILESPSPNQTSLYFCASSFDPRDRGEKLFFGSGTQLSVL.

V usage is TRBV14 and J usage is TRBJ2-3; unclear D gene. V was trimmed by 0 bases and J by 4 bases, leaving 5 bases between them. Germline CDR1 is SGHDN and CDR2 is FVKESK. The CDR3 runs to 13 residues. The chain's CDR3 is CASSQDQADTQYF. CDR3 in DNA: TGTGCCAGCAGCCAAGACCAGGCAGATACGCAGTATTTT.

The V gene is TRBV5-1, the J gene TRBJ1-5; the match to TRBD1 covers 11 bases. The germline CDR1 and CDR2 sequences are SGHRS and YFSETQ. The V segment lost 1 base and the J segment 5 bases; nucleotides outside the gene matches: 5. CDR3 length: 16 residues. The CDR3 bases are TGCGCCAGCAGCTTGTTACCGGGACAGGGGGATCAGCCCCAGCATTTT. This codes for CASSLLPGQGDQPQHF.

The chain joins TRBV9 to TRBJ1-2; D is uncertain. V was cut by 1 base and J by 0 bases, with 4 bases left in between. Germline V lookup: CDR1 SGDLS, CDR2 YYNGEE. The CDR3 spans 13 residues. The CDR3 DNA follows: TGTGCCAGCAGCGTAACTACTAACTATGGCTACACCTTC. It is translated as CASSVTTNYGYTF.

The chain has TRBV18 and TRBJ2-1; 13 bases are a match to TRBD2. Unmatched junction bases numbered 14, after V lost 3 bases and J lost 12 bases. Per the germline V gene, CDR1 is KGHSH and CDR2 is LQKENI. The CDR3 has 17 amino acids. This CDR3 reads CASSPAGGTSGTWVQFF. CDR3 nucleotide sequence: TGTGCCAGCTCACCGGCCGGGGGGACTAGCGGGACCTGGGTGCAGTTCTTC. Using reference TRBV18 and TRBJ2-1 for the parts outside the CDR3, the full variable domain is NAGVMQNPRHLVRRRGQEARLRCSPMKGHSHVYWYRQLPEEGLKFMVYLQKENIIDESGMPKERFSAEFPKEGPSILRIQQVVRGDSAAYFCASSPAGGTSGTWVQFFGPGTRLTVL.

The rearrangement uses TRBV6-5 and TRBJ2-1; 7 bases agree with TRBD1. V was pared by 9 bases and J by 2 bases, with 7 bases of the junction left unmatched. CDR3 size: 14 residues. The germline V gene encodes CDR1 MNHEY and CDR2 SVGAGI. The CDR3 is CASHQGETYNEQFF. CDR3 coding DNA: TGTGCCAGTCATCAGGGGGAGACCTACAATGAGCAGTTCTTC.

V usage is TRBV18 and J usage is TRBJ1-1; D possibly corresponds to TRBD1 (5 bases). Germline-derived CDR1 and CDR2 are KGHSH and LQKENI. Trimming took 2 bases from V and 1 from J, leaving 20 bases between them. This CDR3 comprises 18 residues. The chain's CDR3 is CASSPMDGAGTANTEAFF. CDR3 bases: TGTGCCAGCTCACCAATGGACGGCGCTGGGACTGCGAACACTGAAGCTTTCTTT.

The V and J genes are TRBV19 and TRBJ2-7; the D is unclear. CDR1 and CDR2 (germline): LNHDA, SQIVND (reference sequence). The CDR3 spans 13 residues. Trimming stripped 1 base from V and 3 bases from J, with 7 bases between. The CDR3 here is CASSIGWSYEQYF. The CDR3 nucleotides read TGTGCCAGTAGTATAGGGTGGAGCTACGAGCAGTACTTC.

This sequence joins TRBV15 and TRBJ2-2; 9 bases are a match to TRBD1. Germline V lookup: CDR1 LNHNV, CDR2 YYDKDF (reference sequence). CDR3 length: 15 residues. V lost 1 base, J lost 4 bases, and 1 base stayed unmatched. The CDR3: CATSRVQGATGELFF. Written as DNA, the CDR3 is TGTGCCACCAGCAGAGTACAGGGGGCCACCGGGGAGCTGTTTTTT.

The V call is TRBV4-2, the J call TRBJ2-7; D might be TRBD2 (6 bases). Trimming cost V 1 base and J 2 bases, with 12 bases left between them. The CDR3 is 15 amino acids. Germline CDR1 reads LGHNA; CDR2 reads YNFKEQ. The chain's CDR3 is CASSQGDSKTYEQYF. In nucleotides, the CDR3 is TGTGCCAGCAGCCAAGGGGACTCGAAAACCTACGAGCAGTACTTC.

The chain uses TRBV6-2 or TRBV6-3 and TRBJ1-1; D is unresolved. The CDR3 runs to 16 residues. CDR1 MNHEY and CDR2 SVGEGT come from the germline V gene. The V end was cut by 6 bases, the J end by 4 bases, with 21 bases between. CDR3 nucleotides: TGTGCCAGCAGCCCCATGGGGAGTCGACGAGGCACTGAAGCTTTCTTT. The encoded protein is CASSPMGSRRGTEAFF.

The V and J genes are TRBV5-4 and TRBJ2-7, with a tentative D call TRBD2 (5 bases). CDR1 and CDR2 from the germline V gene are SGHNT and YYREEE (reference sequence). The CDR3 sequence is 14 residues long. The germline V and J ends were trimmed by 0 bases and 3 bases, with 10 bases remaining between them. The CDR3 protein is CASSLAGSVYEQYF. CDR3 sequence (DNA): TGTGCCAGCAGCTTGGCCGGTAGCGTCTACGAGCAGTACTTC.